The clone carrying this T cell receptor beta chain appeared a few times. As yet, its antigen is unknown. These data are taken from a study of beta chain features in type 1 diabetes. Study overall: No patient-donor differences in age, gender, total cells or subset yield.

Sequenced material consisted of expressed TCRB transcripts (all of the isolated RNA was reverse transcribed). Sequencing was performed with immunoSEQ multiplex PCR; in TCRdb, only in-frame clones are kept and a portion is missing. The sample carries about 650,000 clones, 9.5% to 15% recorded once. Study observations and caveats: In every one of the four CD4+ subsets, TCRB CDR3s were moderately but significantly shorter in Type 1 diabetes patients.

Trimming removed 1 base at V and 2 bases at J, with 17 bases between. Germline V gene lookup returns CDR1 MGHRA and CDR2 YSYEKL. The CDR3 loop spans 17 amino acids. CD4+ naive, central memory, regulatory and stem cell-like memory cells were sorted via CD45RO/CCR7/CD25/CD127/CD95/CD27. The origin of this receptor is a man in his thirties or forties with type 1 diabetes. V usage is TRBV4-1 and J usage is TRBJ2-5; D uncertain. Sequences were obtained from naive CD4+ T cells from blood. This CDR3 is CASSQVRILWQQETQYF. The CDR3 DNA reads as TGCGCCAGCAGCCAAGTACGAATATTATGGCAGCAAGAGACCCAGTACTTC.